Below are 32 T cell receptor beta chains sequenced from a single sample in a study of blood T cell repertoires in COVID-19. The repertoire was sequenced with immunoSEQ multiplex PCR; TCRdb's copy has only in-frame clones and lacks some. Counted here are about 270,000 clones, 86% occurring once; the ten biggest clones make up 12%. Material: peripheral blood. These receptors were taken from a woman aged 25 to 45 with COVID-19, enrolled during active disease.

The chain uses TRBV27 and TRBJ2-1; 7 nucleotides match TRBD1. Germline CDR1 reads MNHEY; CDR2 reads SMNVEV (reference sequence). The junction had 7 bases not matched to a gene; V was cut back by 6 bases and J by 8 bases. This CDR3 is built from 13 residues. CDR3: CASRRTGEDEQFF. For the CDR3, the DNA is TGTGCCAGCAGACGAACAGGGGAAGATGAGCAGTTCTTC.

The V gene is TRBV19, the J gene TRBJ1-5, with D perhaps TRBD1 (6 bases). Looked up from germline, CDR1 is LNHDA and CDR2 is SQIVND (reference sequence). V was pared by 3 bases and J by 6 bases, with 24 bases between. The CDR3 is made up of 18 amino acids. The CDR3 DNA is TGTGCCAGTAGTATCGAAGCCCGGACAGCCGGGTATACTCAGCCCCAGCATTTT. The encoded protein is CASSIEARTAGYTQPQHF.

This clone was recorded only once. The V call is TRBV5-5, the J call TRBJ2-5; 10 nucleotides align to TRBD1. CDR1 and CDR2 (germline): SGHKS, YYEKEE (reference sequence). The CDR3 is made up of 16 amino acids. Trimming took 5 bases from V and 5 from J; bases not matched to a gene: 12. The CDR3 region is CASRGTGAGVGETQYF. The CDR3 nucleotides are TGTGCCAGCAGAGGGACAGGGGCCGGGGTAGGGGAGACCCAGTACTTC.

The chain employs TRBV4-1 and TRBJ2-2; 7 bases are a match to TRBD1. Germline V gene lookup returns CDR1 MGHRA and CDR2 YSYEKL. V lost 5 bases to trimming and J lost 5 bases; unmatched junction nucleotides: 8. The CDR3 covers 15 residues. The CDR3, as DNA: TGCGCCAGCAGCATCCAGGGGGTCGGGACCGGGGAGCTGTTTTTT. Residues: CASSIQGVGTGELFF.

The chain recombines TRBV4-1 with TRBJ2-7; TRBD2 matches at 8 bases. Germline trimming cut 2 bases from V and 5 bases from J; bases unmatched to any gene: 11. This CDR3 contains 16 residues. Germline V CDR1 and CDR2: MGHRA, YSYEKL. CDR3 region: CASSQPQAGEGDEQYF. CDR3 nucleotides: TGCGCCAGCAGCCAACCTCAAGCGGGGGAAGGCGACGAGCAGTACTTC.

The genes are TRBV2 and TRBJ1-4; weak D call: TRBD1 (6 bases). Germline loops: CDR1 SNHLY, CDR2 FYNNEI. This CDR3 contains 14 residues. Trimming took off 4 bases at V and 10 bases at J, with 16 bases between the two ends. CDR3 residues: CASSGLNREGKLFF. CDR3 in DNA: TGTGCCAGCAGTGGGCTTAACAGGGAAGGAAAACTGTTTTTT.

V usage is TRBV5-1 and J usage is TRBJ1-4, with D uncertain. The CDR3 sequence is 14 residues long. Trimming pared 0 bases from V and 5 bases from J, leaving 8 bases between. Per the germline V gene, CDR1 is SGHRS and CDR2 is YFSETQ. Here the CDR3 DNA reads TGCGCCAGCAGCTTGGCCAGTACCAATGAAAAACTGTTTTTT. Amino acids: CASSLASTNEKLFF. The whole variable domain, filled in from reference TRBV5-1 and TRBJ1-4, reads KAGVTQTPRYLIKTRGQQVTLSCSPISGHRSVSWYQQTPGQGLQFLFEYFSETQRNKGNFPGRFSGRQFSNSRSEMNVSTLELGDSALYLCASSLASTNEKLFFGSGTQLSVL.

The chain recombines TRBV5-1 with TRBJ1-1, with 7 bases matching TRBD1. V lost 4 bases to trimming and J lost 4 bases; unmatched junction nucleotides: 7. From germline, CDR1 is SGHRS and CDR2 YFSETQ. CDR3 size: 14 residues. Here the CDR3 reads CASSLRQGRTEAFF. CDR3 bases: TGCGCCAGCAGCCTCCGACAGGGTCGCACTGAAGCTTTCTTT.

The chain uses TRBV9 and TRBJ1-1; 7 bases agree with TRBD1. V gave up 4 bases and J gave up 5 bases; unmatched junction bases: 11. The CDR3 runs to 15 residues. Per germline, CDR1 SGDLS and CDR2 YYNGEE. The chain's CDR3 is CASSPVGQGGTEAFF. DNA for the CDR3: TGTGCCAGCAGCCCAGTGGGGCAGGGGGGAACTGAAGCTTTCTTT.

V is TRBV11-2 and J is TRBJ2-1, with TRBD2 as a possible D gene (5 bases). Trimming stripped 1 base from V and 6 bases from J, with 10 bases between. The CDR3 covers 14 residues. The germline V gene encodes CDR1 SGHAT and CDR2 FQNNGV. DNA for the CDR3: TGTGCCAGCAGCTTAGGAGGGAGTAGCAATGAGCAGTTCTTC. Its protein product is CASSLGGSSNEQFF.

The V and J genes are TRBV2 and TRBJ1-1, with 7 bases matching TRBD1. The CDR3 has 13 amino acids. Losses at the gene ends were 6 bases for V and 1 base for J; bases not matched to a gene: 2. Looked up from germline, CDR1 is SNHLY and CDR2 is FYNNEI. The CDR3 DNA is TGTGCCAGCAGAGGGACAGCGAACACTGAAGCTTTCTTT. Translation gives CASRGTANTEAFF.

The chain carries TRBV5-1 and TRBJ1-4; a possible D gene is TRBD1 (5 bases). V dropped 0 bases and J dropped 3 bases, with 12 bases sitting between them. CDR3 size: 16 residues. Germline CDR1 is SGHRS and CDR2 is YFSETQ. CDR3 coding DNA: TGCGCCAGCAGCTTGGTGGGGGTAGCGGCTAATGAAAAACTGTTTTTT. Translation: CASSLVGVAANEKLFF.

This chain connects TRBV5-4 to TRBJ2-7; 10 nucleotides match TRBD1. The CDR3 consists of 15 residues. CDR1 and CDR2 from the germline V gene are SGHNT and YYREEE (reference sequence). The V segment lost 1 base and the J segment 3 bases; nucleotides outside the gene matches: 4. The CDR3 here is CASSLRTGGNYEQYF. The CDR3 DNA reads TGTGCCAGCAGCTTGCGGACAGGGGGGAACTACGAGCAGTACTTC. The full variable domain, completed using reference TRBV5-4 and TRBJ2-7, is ETGVTQSPTHLIKTRGQQVTLRCSSQSGHNTVSWYQQALGQGPQFIFQYYREEENGRGNFPPRFSGLQFPNYSSELNVNALELDDSALYLCASSLRTGGNYEQYFGPGTRLTVT.

This clone was observed a single time. The chain has TRBV21-1 and TRBJ1-3; TRBD1, as called in the table, went unchecked against the DNA. TRBV21-1 is recorded as a pseudogene. The CDR3 runs 18 residues. In DNA, the CDR3 is TGTGCCAGCAGCAAAGCGCCATCGACAGGGGGATCTGGAAACACCATATATTTT. Its translation is CASSKAPSTGGSGNTIYF.

This sequence joins TRBV13 and TRBJ1-2, with D perhaps matching TRBD1 (5 bases). The CDR3 contains 14 residues. Germline CDR1 PRHDT, CDR2 FYEKMQ (reference sequence). With 5 bases removed from V and 7 bases from J, the gap between germline ends came to 17 bases. This CDR3 reads CASSTPLGGSGYTF. The CDR3 nucleotides are TGTGCCAGCAGCACACCTCTGGGGGGGAGTGGCTACACCTTC.

The chain carries TRBV10-2 and TRBJ2-2; D remains ambiguous. Germline V lookup: CDR1 WSHSY, CDR2 SAAADI. CDR3 size: 11 residues. The V end was cut by 10 bases, the J end by 4 bases, with 7 bases between. CDR3 region: CAIKATGELFF. In DNA form, the CDR3 reads TGCGCCATCAAAGCCACCGGGGAGCTGTTTTTT.

V and J are TRBV2 and TRBJ1-3; the D is unclear. V dropped 11 bases and J dropped 2 bases, with 7 bases sitting between them. The CDR3 is made up of 11 amino acids. In germline, CDR1 is SNHLY, CDR2 FYNNEI. The CDR3 DNA reads TGTGCCGGCCGAACTGGAAACACCATATATTTT. Its protein product is CAGRTGNTIYF.

The chain links TRBV27 to TRBJ2-3, with 8 bases fitting TRBD2. V lost 5 bases to trimming and J lost 2 bases; unmatched junction nucleotides: 9. The CDR3 covers 16 residues. Germline V lookup: CDR1 MNHEY, CDR2 SMNVEV (reference sequence). In nucleotides, the CDR3 is TGTGCCAGCAGTCCCTCAGCGGGGGAGAACACAGATACGCAGTATTTT. The encoded protein is CASSPSAGENTDTQYF.

The chain links TRBV3-1 (or the pseudogene TRBV3-2) to TRBJ2-5; D is undetermined. Germline CDR1 is LGHDT and CDR2 is YNNKEL (reference sequence). The CDR3 contains 13 residues. Trimming removed 2 bases from V and 5 bases from J, with 9 bases in between. The CDR3 DNA sequence: TGTGCCAGCAGCCAATCCCATGCGGAGACCCAGTACTTC. The encoded protein is CASSQSHAETQYF.

The genes are TRBV27 and TRBJ2-2; D perhaps matches TRBD2 (5 bases). Trimming took 5 bases from V and 4 from J, leaving 5 bases between them. Germline loops: CDR1 MNHEY, CDR2 SMNVEV (reference sequence). This CDR3 is 12 amino acids long. The CDR3 reads CASSGGTGELFF. The CDR3 DNA is TGTGCCAGCAGTGGAGGCACCGGGGAGCTGTTTTTT.

The chain couples TRBV11-2 to TRBJ2-7, with D maybe TRBD2 (5 bases). Germline lookup yields CDR1 SGHAT and CDR2 FQNNGV. V lost 3 bases and J 3 bases, leaving 15 bases between the germline ends. The CDR3 runs to 15 residues. CDR3 sequence reads: CASSLDSTYLYEQYF. CDR3 DNA: TGTGCCAGCAGCTTGGACTCGACGTACCTCTACGAGCAGTACTTC. The full variable domain, completed using reference TRBV11-2 and TRBJ2-7, is EAGVAQSPRYKIIEKRQSVAFWCNPISGHATLYWYQQILGQGPKLLIQFQNNGVVDDSQLPKDRFSAERLKGVDSTLKIQPAKLEDSAVYLCASSLDSTYLYEQYFGPGTRLTVT.

The chain is built from TRBV5-1 and TRBJ2-3; possible D gene TRBD1, 6 bases. The CDR3 consists of 13 residues. Germline-derived CDR1 and CDR2 are SGHRS and YFSETQ. Between the trimmed V and J ends, which lost 8 bases and 1 base, there was a span of 11 bases. In DNA, the CDR3 is TGCGCCAGTCGGGACACCCGCACAGATACGCAGTATTTT. Encoded protein: CASRDTRTDTQYF.

The gene calls are TRBV19 and TRBJ2-7, with 10 bases aligning to TRBD2. V gave up 7 bases and J gave up 7 bases; unmatched junction bases: 7. The CDR3 is 13 amino acids. CDR1 is LNHDA, CDR2 SQIVND, per germline (reference sequence). The CDR3 DNA is TGTGCCAGTACCCCAGGAGCGGGGGGGGAGCAGTACTTC. Its translation: CASTPGAGGEQYF.

The gene calls are TRBV2 and TRBJ2-1, with a possible D match to TRBD1 (5 bases). Trimming shortened V by 6 bases and J by 6 bases, and 9 bases separated the two germline ends. Germline V gene sequence: CDR1 SNHLY, CDR2 FYNNEI. This CDR3 spans 12 amino acids. CDR3 in amino acids: CASRQDVNEQFF. The CDR3 DNA reads as TGTGCCAGCAGACAGGACGTCAATGAGCAGTTCTTC.

V usage is TRBV10-2 and J usage is TRBJ2-3; D unclear. V lost 2 bases and J lost 4, with 4 bases in between. The CDR3 extends over 12 amino acids. Germline-derived CDR1 and CDR2 are WSHSY and SAAADI. CDR3 coding DNA: TGCGCCAGCAGTGAGAAGCCAGATACGCAGTATTTT. Translating gives CASSEKPDTQYF.

The gene calls are TRBV5-4 and TRBJ1-4, with D possibly being TRBD1 (5 bases). The germline V gene has CDR1 SGHNT and CDR2 YYREEE (reference sequence). The CDR3 totals 14 residues. V was clipped by 0 bases and J by 8 bases, with 11 bases between them. CDR3 sequence reads: CASSLAGRGEKLFF. The CDR3 coding sequence is TGTGCCAGCAGCTTGGCCGGAAGGGGCGAAAAACTGTTTTTT.

This chain links TRBV5-6 with TRBJ2-5, with D uncertain. Trimming removed 4 bases from V and 2 bases from J, with 9 bases in between. The CDR3 totals 13 residues. Looked up from germline, CDR1 is SGHDT and CDR2 is YYEEEE. The CDR3 sequence: CASSEKLQETQYF. The CDR3 DNA reads as TGTGCCAGCAGCGAAAAACTGCAAGAGACCCAGTACTTC.

J is TRBJ2-1 and V is TRBV6-4; D unclear. Germline-derived CDR1 and CDR2 are MRHNA and SNTAGT. This CDR3 contains 13 residues. V was trimmed by 2 bases and J by 6 bases, leaving 8 bases between them. In nucleotides, the CDR3 is TGTGCCAGCAGTGACACGCGTACCAATGAGCAGTTCTTC. Translated: CASSDTRTNEQFF.

The genes are TRBV19 and TRBJ1-2; TRBD1 matches 7 bases. This CDR3 contains 14 residues. The V segment lost 5 bases and the J segment 4 bases; nucleotides outside the gene matches: 7. Germline V gene data show CDR1 as LNHDA and CDR2 as SQIVND (reference sequence). The CDR3 here is CASSARGRGYGYTF. In DNA, the CDR3 is TGTGCCAGTAGTGCAAGGGGGCGAGGCTATGGCTACACCTTC.

The chain is built from TRBV5-1 and TRBJ1-1; no firm D call. CDR3 length: 14 amino acids. Trimming left V 0 bases short and J 2 bases short, with 8 bases between. The germline V gene has CDR1 SGHRS and CDR2 YFSETQ. The CDR3 loop is CASSLGEVNTEAFF. The DNA for the CDR3 is TGCGCCAGCAGCTTGGGTGAGGTAAACACTGAAGCTTTCTTT.

V is TRBV19 and J is TRBJ2-7, with 10 bases lining up with TRBD1. V shed 5 bases, J shed 3 bases, and the junction held 4 bases outside the gene matches. Germline assignment: CDR1 LNHDA and CDR2 SQIVND (reference sequence). The CDR3 is made up of 14 amino acids. This CDR3 reads CASSWGQGIYEQYF. CDR3 nucleotides: TGTGCCAGTAGTTGGGGACAGGGGATCTACGAGCAGTACTTC.

A single count supports this clone. The chain is built from TRBV6-5 and TRBJ1-5; D ambiguous. The CDR3 has 15 amino acids. The germline V and J ends were trimmed by 0 bases and 7 bases, with 13 bases remaining between them. Germline V gene sequence: CDR1 MNHEY, CDR2 SVGAGI. This CDR3 is CASSYSSRKDQPQHF. The CDR3 DNA follows: TGTGCCAGCAGTTACTCGAGCAGGAAAGACCAGCCCCAGCATTTT.